Each of the 8 T cell receptor beta chains below was sequenced from the same sample in a study of beta chain features in type 1 diabetes (dated by TCRdb to 2016 to 2019). Receptor libraries were prepared by the immunoSEQ multiplex PCR assay. All of the isolated RNA was reverse transcribed with the High Capacity cDNA Reverse Transcription Kit, so expressed TCRB transcripts were sequenced. TCRdb holds this immuneACCESS table with in-frame rearrangements only. Some clones are missing; in checked studies, unresolved V genes explain under half, and the rest has no known cause. In this sample the table shows some 500,000 clones, roughly 10% of which occur a single time. The ten most abundant clones make up 0.045% to 0.06% of the sample. Sequenced material: naive CD4+ T cells from blood. Taken with the paper, the label for cell subset or site translates to: true naive CD4+ T cells. These receptors all stem from a woman between 18 and 30 years old in good health.

V gene TRBV10-3 combines with J gene TRBJ1-5; 8 bases agree with TRBD1. V was pared by 3 bases and J by 2 bases, with 0 bases of the junction left unmatched. CDR3 length: 14 amino acids. Germline V gene lookup returns CDR1 ENHRY and CDR2 SYGVKD. CDR3 residues: CAISEQGGNQPQHF. Written as DNA, the CDR3 is TGTGCCATCAGTGAACAGGGGGGCAATCAGCCCCAGCATTTT.

The chain recombines TRBV28 with TRBJ2-7; the D gene is possibly TRBD2 (5 bases). The CDR3 runs 13 residues. The V end was cut by 3 bases, the J end by 0 bases, with 6 bases between. CDR1 and CDR2 from the germline V gene are MDHEN and SYDVKM. The DNA for the CDR3 is TGTGCCAGCAGTTTCGGGGACTCCTACGAGCAGTACGTC. It encodes CASSFGDSYEQYV.

The CDR3 DNA reads as TGTGCCAGCAGGCGCGGGACAGCTCAGGAGGAGCTGTTTTTT. Protein sequence: CASRRGTAQEELFF. This rearrangement joins TRBV7-2 to TRBJ2-2; D might be TRBD1 (7 bases). This CDR3 spans 14 amino acids. Trimming shortened V by 6 bases and J by 10 bases, and 18 bases separated the two germline ends. Germline V CDR1 and CDR2: SGHTA, FQGNSA.

The chain is built from TRBV19 and TRBJ1-1; the D gene is possibly TRBD1 (5 bases). CDR1 and CDR2 from the germline V gene are LNHDA and SQIVND (reference sequence). CDR3 length equals 13 residues. Trimming took off 6 bases at V and 1 base at J, with 9 bases between the two ends. Written as DNA, the CDR3 is TGTGCCAGTAGCCCGAGGGGGAACACTGAAGCTTTCTTT. The encoded protein is CASSPRGNTEAFF.

A few counts support this clone. The rearrangement uses TRBV9 and TRBJ2-1; D unresolved. The CDR3 extends over 11 amino acids. Germline assignment: CDR1 SGDLS and CDR2 YYNGEE. The V and J ends lost 3 bases and 5 bases respectively, with 3 bases between them. The CDR3 bases are TGTGCCAGCAGCGGCGACAATGAGCAGTTCTTC. It translates to CASSGDNEQFF.

The V and J genes are TRBV7-2 and TRBJ2-7, with 7 bases aligning to TRBD2. Unmatched junction bases numbered 7, after V lost 4 bases and J lost 7 bases. From germline, CDR1 is SGHTA and CDR2 FQGNSA. The CDR3 loop spans 13 amino acids. CDR3 residues: CASSYGLEGEQYV. For the CDR3, the DNA is TGTGCCAGCAGCTACGGACTAGAGGGTGAGCAGTACGTC.

The J gene is TRBJ2-3, the V gene TRBV7-9; 7 nucleotides line up with TRBD1. V gave up 3 bases and J gave up 3 bases; unmatched junction bases: 3. CDR3 length: 14 amino acids. The germline V gene has CDR1 SEHNR and CDR2 FQNEAQ (reference sequence). The CDR3 DNA sequence: TGTGCCAGCAGCTTCATGACAGGGACAGATACGCAGTATTTT. Translating gives CASSFMTGTDTQYF.

The V gene is TRBV5-4, the J gene TRBJ2-7; D may be TRBD1 (6 bases). Between the trimmed V and J ends, which lost 0 bases and 6 bases, there was a span of 19 bases. The germline CDR1 and CDR2 sequences are SGHNT and YYREEE (reference sequence). This CDR3 is built from 16 residues. The CDR3 DNA follows: TGTGCCAGCAGCTTGGCTGGACAGTCTAGGTCTCGCGAGCAGTACTTC. Translation gives CASSLAGQSRSREQYF. Together with reference TRBV5-4 and TRBJ2-7, the CDR3 gives the full variable domain: ETGVTQSPTHLIKTRGQQVTLRCSSQSGHNTVSWYQQALGQGPQFIFQYYREEENGRGNFPPRFSGLQFPNYSSELNVNALELDDSALYLCASSLAGQSRSREQYFGPGTRLTVT.